The 14 T cell receptor beta chains given below trace back to one sample, sequenced in a study of cytomegalovirus exposure and HLA in healthy donors. Both 60 Vbeta primers and 13 Jbeta primers went into the PCR. Profiling relied on immunoSEQ multiplex PCR, and the TCRdb table lists in-frame clones only, not all of them. The sample shows some 150,000 clones, 55% to 80% of them seen only once. The sample comprised PBMCs. All receptors derive from a woman aged 60-75 years in good health and CMV-seropositive.

V is TRBV6-1 and J is TRBJ2-3, with D possibly TRBD2 on 7 matching bases. Germline V gives CDR1 MNHNS, CDR2 SASEGT. Between the trimmed V and J ends, which lost 3 bases and 2 bases, there was a span of 24 bases. The CDR3 length is 19 residues. The CDR3 DNA sequence: TGTGCCAGCAGTGATGGGGGCTATGGCCTAGCGGATGCCACAGATACGCAGTATTTT. Translation gives CASSDGGYGLADATDTQYF.

V and J are TRBV30 and TRBJ2-7; D perhaps matches TRBD2 (7 bases). This CDR3 has 14 residues. Trimming left V 0 bases short and J 5 bases short, with 14 bases between. Germline-derived CDR1 and CDR2 are GTSNPN and SVGIG (reference sequence). CDR3 amino acids: CAWSVKGGGNEQYF. The CDR3 nucleotides are TGTGCCTGGAGTGTAAAAGGGGGGGGGAACGAGCAGTACTTC. Based on the CDR3 plus reference TRBV30 and TRBJ2-7, the full variable domain is SQTIHQWPATLVQPVGSPLSLECTVEGTSNPNLYWYRQAAGRGLQLLFYSVGIGQISSEVPQNLSASRPQDRQFILSSKKLLLSDSGFYLCAWSVKGGGNEQYFGPGTRLTVT.

This sequence joins TRBV4-3 and TRBJ2-7; a possible D gene is TRBD2 (5 bases). The CDR3 spans 16 residues. The V gene lost 1 base and the J gene lost 0 bases, with 13 bases spanning the gap. CDR1 and CDR2 from the germline V gene are LGHNA and YSLEER. The CDR3 loop is CASSQGNSVSSYEQYF. The CDR3 DNA reads as TGCGCCAGCAGCCAAGGAAATAGCGTGAGCTCCTACGAGCAGTACTTC.

The rearrangement links TRBV2 to TRBJ1-3; D gene uncertain. The V gene's germline CDR1 is SNHLY and CDR2 FYNNEI. Trimming stripped 2 bases from V and 0 bases from J, with 5 bases between. The CDR3 length is 14 residues. This CDR3 is CASSEYISGNTIYF. As DNA, the CDR3 is TGTGCCAGCAGTGAATACATCTCTGGAAACACCATATATTTT.

This rearrangement joins TRBV30 to TRBJ2-1; TRBD2 is a possible D gene (6 bases). Germline V gene sequence: CDR1 GTSNPN, CDR2 SVGIG (reference sequence). The CDR3 has 13 residues. V dropped 2 bases and J dropped 10 bases, with 15 bases sitting between them. CDR3 residues: CAWSWLASREQFF. CDR3 in DNA: TGTGCCTGGAGTTGGCTAGCGTCTAGAGAGCAGTTCTTC.

The chain couples TRBV28 to TRBJ1-2; 11 bases match TRBD1. This CDR3 has 15 amino acids. After removal of 5 bases from V and 4 bases from J, the junction contained 6 bases not matched to a gene. The germline CDR1 and CDR2 sequences are MDHEN and SYDVKM. The CDR3 DNA reads TGTGCCAGCAGTCTCCCCGGGACAGGGGGCTATGGCTACACCTTC. This codes for CASSLPGTGGYGYTF.

The chain combines TRBV6-6 with TRBJ2-7; TRBD2 matches 10 bases. The CDR3 length is 15 residues. The germline V gene encodes CDR1 MNHNY and CDR2 SVGAGI (reference sequence). The J segment lost 1 base and the V segment lost 6 bases, leaving 6 bases of the junction unmatched. The CDR3 DNA is TGTGCCAGCAGACGGACTAGCGGTGATTCCTACGAGCAGTACTTC. It is translated as CASRRTSGDSYEQYF.

The chain has TRBV5-4 and TRBJ2-2; TRBD2 agrees at 7 bases. CDR3 length: 14 residues. J was trimmed by 8 bases and V by 2 bases; bases with no gene match: 6. Germline V gene data show CDR1 as SGHNT and CDR2 as YYREEE (reference sequence). The CDR3 is CASSLGRGMGELFF. DNA of the CDR3: TGTGCCAGCAGCTTAGGGCGGGGGATGGGGGAGCTGTTTTTT.

The V call is TRBV5-1, the J call TRBJ2-7; TRBD1 aligns across 9 bases. Germline V gene data show CDR1 as SGHRS and CDR2 as YFSETQ. V gave up 4 bases and J gave up 1 base; unmatched junction bases: 6. The CDR3 is 15 residues long. The CDR3 is CASSPDGTGSYEQYF. The CDR3 DNA reads TGCGCCAGCAGCCCCGACGGGACAGGGTCCTACGAGCAGTACTTC.

This sequence joins TRBV5-4 and TRBJ2-5; a possible D gene is TRBD2 (5 bases). Germline V gene data show CDR1 as SGHNT and CDR2 as YYREEE (reference sequence). The CDR3 has 15 residues. Trimming stripped 2 bases from V and 4 bases from J, with 15 bases between. The DNA for the CDR3 is TGTGCCAGCAGCTTATTCGCCGTGGCGGGAGAGACCCAGTACTTC. Protein: CASSLFAVAGETQYF.

The chain uses TRBV13 and TRBJ2-7; tentative D call: TRBD2 (6 bases). Deletions cut 5 bases from V and 0 bases from J, with 17 bases between. The CDR3 length is 16 residues. Germline CDR1 PRHDT, CDR2 FYEKMQ (reference sequence). The CDR3 region is CASSPVPWDFSYEQYF. As DNA, the CDR3 is TGTGCCAGCAGCCCCGTTCCTTGGGACTTCTCCTACGAGCAGTACTTC.

The chain links TRBV15 to TRBJ1-5; 9 bases map to TRBD1. Germline loops: CDR1 LNHNV, CDR2 YYDKDF (reference sequence). CDR3 length: 15 amino acids. V lost 5 bases to trimming and J lost 7 bases; unmatched junction nucleotides: 9. The CDR3 protein is CATSLLTGGGQPQHF. The CDR3 nucleotides read TGTGCCACCAGCTTACTGACAGGGGGTGGACAGCCCCAGCATTTT. Full variable domain (remainder filled in from reference TRBV15 and TRBJ1-5): DAMVIQNPRYQVTQFGKPVTLSCSQTLNHNVMYWYQQKSSQAPKLLFHYYDKDFNNEADTPDNFQSRRPNTSFCFLDIRSPGLGDTAMYLCATSLLTGGGQPQHFGDGTRLSIL.

The chain is built from TRBV18 and TRBJ2-1; the D is unclear. Germline assignment: CDR1 KGHSH and CDR2 LQKENI. Deletions cut 5 bases from V and 3 bases from J, with 5 bases between. The CDR3 loop spans 12 amino acids. The CDR3 region is CASSTGYNEQFF. In DNA form, the CDR3 reads TGTGCCAGCTCAACGGGCTACAATGAGCAGTTCTTC. Together with reference TRBV18 and TRBJ2-1, the CDR3 gives the full variable domain: NAGVMQNPRHLVRRRGQEARLRCSPMKGHSHVYWYRQLPEEGLKFMVYLQKENIIDESGMPKERFSAEFPKEGPSILRIQQVVRGDSAAYFCASSTGYNEQFFGPGTRLTVL.

This clone was observed a handful of times. CDR3 amino acids: CASSSGTGSYEQYF. CDR3 DNA: TGTGCCAGCAGCTCCGGGACAGGGTCCTACGAGCAGTACTTC. This rearrangement joins TRBV7-9 to TRBJ2-7; 9 bases map to TRBD1. Germline V gene sequence: CDR1 SEHNR, CDR2 FQNEAQ (reference sequence). The V segment lost 4 bases and the J segment 1 base; nucleotides outside the gene matches: 2. CDR3 length equals 14 residues.